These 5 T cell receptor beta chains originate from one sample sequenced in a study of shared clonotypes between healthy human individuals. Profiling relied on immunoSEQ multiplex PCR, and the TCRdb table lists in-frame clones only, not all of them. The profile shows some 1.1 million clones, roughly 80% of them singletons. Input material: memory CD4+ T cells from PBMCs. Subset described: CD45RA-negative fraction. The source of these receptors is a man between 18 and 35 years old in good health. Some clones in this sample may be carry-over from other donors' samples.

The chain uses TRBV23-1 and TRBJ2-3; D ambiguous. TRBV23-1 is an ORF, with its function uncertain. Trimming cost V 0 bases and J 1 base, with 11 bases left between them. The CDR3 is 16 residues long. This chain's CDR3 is CASSQSWPLRTDTQYF. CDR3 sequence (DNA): TGCGCCAGCAGTCAATCGTGGCCCCTACGCACAGATACGCAGTATTTT.

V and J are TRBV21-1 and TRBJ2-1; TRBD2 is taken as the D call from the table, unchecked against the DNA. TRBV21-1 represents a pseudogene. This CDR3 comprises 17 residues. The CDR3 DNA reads TGTGCCAGCAGCAATGTGTTGGGAAGCGGGAGGACTGTACTGGAGTTCTTC. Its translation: CASSNVLGSGRTVLEFF.

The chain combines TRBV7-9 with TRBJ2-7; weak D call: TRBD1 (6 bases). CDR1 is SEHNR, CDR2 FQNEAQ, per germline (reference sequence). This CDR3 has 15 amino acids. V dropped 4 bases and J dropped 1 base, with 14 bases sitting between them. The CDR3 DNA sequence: TGTGCCAGCAGCTCTCCGAGCAGGGGATCCTACGAGCAGTACTTC. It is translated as CASSSPSRGSYEQYF.

Written as DNA, the CDR3 is TGTGCCAGCAGCCCGGGACGGCTCCGAACCTACGAGCAGTACTTC. Translating it yields CASSPGRLRTYEQYF. The chain carries TRBV7-2 and TRBJ2-7; TRBD1 or TRBD2 may be the D gene (5 bases each). This CDR3 comprises 15 residues. Germline values: CDR1 SGHTA, CDR2 FQGNSA. The ends were cut back, 5 bases at V and 2 bases at J, with 16 bases in the middle.

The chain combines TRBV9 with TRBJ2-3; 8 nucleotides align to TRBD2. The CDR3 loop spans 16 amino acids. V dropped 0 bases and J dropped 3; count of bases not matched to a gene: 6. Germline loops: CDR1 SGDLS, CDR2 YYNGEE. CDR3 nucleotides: TGTGCCAGCAGCGTAGGAGGTAGCGGGAAGACAGATACGCAGTATTTT. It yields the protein CASSVGGSGKTDTQYF.